This T cell receptor (beta chain) was identified in a study of CDR3 diversity in severe acne (dated by TCRdb to the late 2010s). The library was made by PCR. Sequencing was performed on an Illumina HiSeq 2000. TCRdb cleaned the public reads at Q25 with fastp, built clones with MiXCR and kept in-frame beta chains. Every distinct CDR3 protein forms one entry, paired with its most common genes and DNA. A total of around 100,000 distinct CDR3 sequences appear in this sample, around 53% of them only once. The ten largest clones add up to roughly 12% of the sample. This clonotype was detected many times. Its antigen is not yet known. No per-base quality is available; no much larger clone lies one base away. In the germline V gene, CDR1 corresponds to SGHRS and CDR2 to YFSETQ. Trimming takes 4 bases from V and 5 bases from J, and the germline ends sit 12 bases apart. The CDR3 covers 14 residues, taking in both the cysteine and the phenylalanine. The entry retains the CDR3 DNA only, 42 bases that are in frame from base 1.

The sequence joins TRBV5-1 to TRBJ1-4; no confident D gene assignment can be made. Sample: blood. The clonotype originates from a male donor with acne. The CDR3 here reads CASSPDGRNEKLFF. In nucleotides, the sequence is TGCGCCAGCAGCCCGGACGGACGGAATGAAAAACTGTTTTTT.